This TCR beta chain was observed in a study of early T cells in non-severe SARS-CoV-2 infection. With 10 bases removed from V and 8 bases from J, the gap between germline ends came to 14 bases. CDR1 is MDHEN, CDR2 SYDVKM, per germline. The CDR3 runs 12 residues. This clonotype showed up many times. TCRdb ran MiXCR on the 5' RACE reads and lists one entry per CDR3 protein. Of under 70,000 distinct CDR3 sequences in the sample, about 7.7% were seen once. The rearrangement links TRBV28 to TRBJ1-4; D unclear. Specimen: whole blood, collected at baseline. The clonotype originates from an adult who was a healthcare worker with PCR-confirmed SARS-CoV-2 infection or an uninfected control (not recorded which). The CDR3 DNA sequence: TGTGCCACCAATACCACGGCCGAAAAACTGTTTTTT. Translating it yields CATNTTAEKLFF.